This T cell receptor (beta chain) was retrieved from a study of blood T cells in healthy people across ages. This clonotype was found once. It was with a sample-barcoded 5' primer and a J-beta primer mix that a second PCR of about 6 to 11 cycles was run. TCRdb fed the 5' RACE reads into MiXCR, producing one record per CDR3 protein. This repertoire shows roughly 1.9 million distinct CDR3 sequences, approximately 40% found once; its top ten account for approximately 22%. V lost 6 bases and J 0 bases, leaving 16 bases between the germline ends. In germline, CDR1 is SGHRS, CDR2 YFSETQ. The CDR3 is made up of 17 amino acids.

The chain employs TRBV5-1 and TRBJ2-6; D might be TRBD1 or TRBD2, each matching 6 bases. The receptor comes from a human donor in good health. Sequenced material: blood. CDR3 residues: CASTLGGTASGANVLTF. CDR3 coding DNA: TGCGCCAGCACCCTAGGGGGGACGGCCTCTGGGGCCAACGTCCTGACTTTC.